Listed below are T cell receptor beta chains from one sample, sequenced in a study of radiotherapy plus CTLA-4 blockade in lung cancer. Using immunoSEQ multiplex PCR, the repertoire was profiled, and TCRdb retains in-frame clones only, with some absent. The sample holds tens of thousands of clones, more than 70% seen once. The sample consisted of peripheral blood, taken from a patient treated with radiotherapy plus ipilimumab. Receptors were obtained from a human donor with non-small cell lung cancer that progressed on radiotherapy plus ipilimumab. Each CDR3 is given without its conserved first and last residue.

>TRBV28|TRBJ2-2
ATTRASNTGELF
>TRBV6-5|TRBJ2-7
ASSYSMSGGTYEQY
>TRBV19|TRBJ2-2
ASSIVAGGSTGELF
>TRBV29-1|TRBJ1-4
SATGQLNEKLF
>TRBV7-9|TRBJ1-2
ASRDDRADGYT
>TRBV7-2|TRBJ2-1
ASSPVAGDYNEQF
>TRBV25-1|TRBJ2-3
ASSKALGGRPSTDTQY
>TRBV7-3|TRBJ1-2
ASSPSGDYGYT
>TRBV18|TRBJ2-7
ASSLGPLTYEQY
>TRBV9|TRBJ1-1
ASGVTPNTEAF
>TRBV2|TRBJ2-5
ASNPSGRGPGTQY
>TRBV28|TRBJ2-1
ASRSGGDNEQF
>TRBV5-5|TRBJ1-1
ASSSAGIEAF
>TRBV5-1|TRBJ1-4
ASSGTGGREKLF
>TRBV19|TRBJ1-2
ASSIAALGRINYGYT
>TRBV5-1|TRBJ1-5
ASSLDGLSNQPQH
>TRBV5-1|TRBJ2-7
ASSAEADLPN
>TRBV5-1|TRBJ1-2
ASSLDRGSNYGYT
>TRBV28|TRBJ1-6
ASSATGVNSPLH
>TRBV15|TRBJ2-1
ATSREGAGGEDEQF
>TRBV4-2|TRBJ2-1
ASSQNLEEQF
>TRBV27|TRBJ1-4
ASSPLQNYNEKLF
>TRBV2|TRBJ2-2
ASSTQGGTGELF
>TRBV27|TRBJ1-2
ASSLLGGYYGYT
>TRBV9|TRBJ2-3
ASSGGLAEKTDTQY
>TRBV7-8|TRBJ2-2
ASSLLASGWGSNTGELF
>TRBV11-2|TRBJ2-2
ASSLELAAGELF
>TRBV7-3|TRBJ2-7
ASSPSMMSHEQY
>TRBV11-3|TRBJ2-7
ASSSDRDEQY
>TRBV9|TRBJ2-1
ASSVAPQGANNEQF
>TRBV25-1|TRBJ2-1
ASSELRVKNEQF
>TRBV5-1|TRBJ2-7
ASSLGGTSGSYEQY
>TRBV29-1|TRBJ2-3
SVEGASPGLAGFTDTQY
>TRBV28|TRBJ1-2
ASSSYRGGRGYT
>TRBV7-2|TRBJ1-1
ASSLAGESLNTEAF
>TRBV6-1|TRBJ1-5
ASSDVSQAQH